The 29 T cell receptor beta chains reported below all come from one sample, sequenced in a study of response to subunit inactivated influenza vaccine. TCRdb re-analysed the RT-PCR reads in MiXCR, keeping a single row per CDR3 protein. The sample has about 650,000 distinct CDR3 sequences, around 13% seen once. The source material was PBMCs from blood, sampled 14 to 15 days before vaccination. The receptor set was obtained from a man aged 50 to 60 who received an inactivated influenza vaccine.

CDR3 region: CSARGPLDDEQFF. In DNA, the CDR3 is TGCAGTGCTAGAGGCCCACTAGATGACGAGCAGTTCTTC. This chain links TRBV20-1 with TRBJ2-1; a possible D gene is TRBD2 (5 bases). Germline CDR1 is DFQATT and CDR2 is SNEGSKA (reference sequence). Trimming removed 1 base from V and 10 bases from J, with 14 bases in between. The CDR3 is 13 amino acids.

This clonotype has more than one count but fewer than ten. The DNA for the CDR3 is TGTGCCAGCAATACGATCCGGGACCGCGGCTCAGATACGCAGTATTTT. Its protein product is CASNTIRDRGSDTQYF. V is TRBV6-2 or TRBV6-3 and J is TRBJ2-3, with D perhaps being TRBD1 or TRBD2 (5 bases each). Trimming pared 7 bases from V and 4 bases from J, leaving 21 bases between. The CDR3 runs to 16 residues. The germline V gene encodes CDR1 MNHEY and CDR2 SVGEGT.

There are many counts of this clonotype. The chain recombines TRBV7-6 with TRBJ2-1; unclear D gene. Germline V CDR1 and CDR2: SGHVS, FNYEAQ. Trimming took off 1 base at V and 7 bases at J, with 11 bases between the two ends. The CDR3 is 14 amino acids. Written as DNA, the CDR3 is TGTGCCAGCAGCTTAGAGCCTACCGGGAATGAGCAGTTCTTC. Translation gives CASSLEPTGNEQFF.

The chain links TRBV2 to TRBJ1-2, with a possible D match to TRBD1 (5 bases). The CDR3 is 14 residues long. V was trimmed by 6 bases and J by 4 bases, leaving 15 bases between them. Germline loops: CDR1 SNHLY, CDR2 FYNNEI. CDR3 bases: TGTGCCAGCAGAAAGGATGGGGCTCGCTATGGCTACACCTTC. As protein: CASRKDGARYGYTF.

The J gene is TRBJ2-1, the V gene TRBV20-1, with 7 bases aligning to TRBD1. This CDR3 comprises 14 residues. Trimming at V came to 6 bases and at J to 4 bases, leaving 9 bases not matched to a gene. Germline lookup yields CDR1 DFQATT and CDR2 SNEGSKA (reference sequence). CDR3 sequence (DNA): TGCAGTGCGATACAGGGGCCGAAATACAATGAGCAGTTCTTC. It yields the protein CSAIQGPKYNEQFF.

This clonotype was recorded a few times. This chain links TRBV7-2 with TRBJ2-7; D might be TRBD1 (6 bases). The CDR3 runs 14 residues. Germline CDR1 is SGHTA and CDR2 is FQGNSA. V was trimmed by 5 bases and J by 3 bases, leaving 14 bases between them. CDR3 region: CASSRSRDNYEQYF. CDR3 in DNA: TGTGCCAGCAGCAGGTCCCGGGACAACTACGAGCAGTACTTC.

The chain has TRBV28 and TRBJ2-7; D is possibly TRBD1 (6 bases). The germline CDR1 and CDR2 sequences are MDHEN and SYDVKM. Trimming took off 3 bases at V and 0 bases at J, with 18 bases between the two ends. This CDR3 region has 17 residues. CDR3: CASSLRGFSPPSYEQYF. The CDR3 nucleotides read TGTGCCAGCAGTTTGAGGGGGTTTTCCCCCCCCTCCTACGAGCAGTACTTC. The complete variable domain, with remaining parts taken from reference TRBV28 and TRBJ2-7, reads DVKVTQSSRYLVKRTGEKVFLECVQDMDHENMFWYRQDPGLGLRLIYFSYDVKMKEKGDIPEGYSVSREKKERFSLILESASTNQTSMYLCASSLRGFSPPSYEQYFGPGTRLTVT.

In this sample, this clonotype turned up a few times. The chain employs TRBV10-3 and TRBJ1-1; weak D call: TRBD1 (6 bases). V lost 2 bases and J 4 bases, leaving 11 bases between the germline ends. The CDR3 loop spans 14 amino acids. In germline, CDR1 is ENHRY, CDR2 SYGVKD. The CDR3 DNA follows: TGTGCCATCAGTGAGGAGGGGGGAGGCACTGAAGCTTTCTTT. Its translation: CAISEEGGGTEAFF.

This chain joins TRBV19 and TRBJ2-5; D is ambiguous. Germline V CDR1 and CDR2: LNHDA, SQIVND (reference sequence). The germline V and J ends were trimmed by 2 bases and 3 bases, with 7 bases remaining between them. The CDR3 runs 13 residues. The CDR3 loop reads CASSINGKETQYF. Written as DNA, the CDR3 is TGTGCCAGTAGTATAAACGGAAAAGAGACCCAGTACTTC.

This chain uses TRBV20-1 with TRBJ2-1; D not resolved. Germline V CDR1 and CDR2: DFQATT, SNEGSKA (reference sequence). The CDR3 sequence is 13 residues long. The V end was cut by 0 bases, the J end by 9 bases, with 12 bases between. The CDR3 loop is CSAREGLISEQFF. CDR3 DNA: TGCAGTGCTAGAGAGGGGTTGATCTCTGAGCAGTTCTTC.

This clonotype has a count of ten or more. The chain recombines TRBV4-3 with TRBJ2-7; 9 bases are shared with TRBD2. V shed 4 bases, J shed 2 bases, and the junction held 12 bases outside the gene matches. The CDR3 covers 17 residues. Germline V CDR1 and CDR2: LGHNA, YSLEER. The CDR3 reads CASSPRGGSGRTYEQYF. The CDR3 DNA follows: TGCGCCAGCAGCCCCCGAGGGGGTAGCGGGAGAACCTACGAGCAGTACTTC.

This clonotype turned up a few times. This rearrangement joins TRBV28 to TRBJ2-7; D is perhaps TRBD2 (6 bases). V lost 5 bases and J 4 bases, leaving 21 bases between the germline ends. The CDR3 has 16 residues. Germline V gene data show CDR1 as MDHEN and CDR2 as SYDVKM. CDR3 loop: CASSPPPWEVVYEQYF. Here the CDR3 DNA reads TGTGCCAGCAGTCCACCACCTTGGGAGGTGGTGTACGAGCAGTACTTC.

This clonotype has just a few counts. CDR3 sequence: CASSYRYYNEQFF. In DNA, the CDR3 is TGTGCCAGCAGTTACAGGTACTACAATGAGCAGTTCTTC. This chain joins TRBV6-2 or TRBV6-3 and TRBJ2-1, with D unresolved. The CDR3 extends over 13 amino acids. Germline assignment: CDR1 MNHEY and CDR2 SVGEGT. Deletions cut 2 bases from V and 3 bases from J, with 5 bases between.

The CDR3 is CASSFGDLTAGYEQYF. The DNA for the CDR3 is TGTGCCAGCAGCTTTGGGGACTTAACGGCGGGGTACGAGCAGTACTTC. V usage is TRBV9 and J usage is TRBJ2-7; D might be TRBD2 (6 bases). The CDR3 runs 16 residues. Germline CDR1 SGDLS, CDR2 YYNGEE. Trimming pared 4 bases from V and 4 bases from J, leaving 21 bases between. Together with reference TRBV9 and TRBJ2-7, the CDR3 gives the full variable domain: DSGVTQTPKHLITATGQRVTLRCSPRSGDLSVYWYQQSLDQGLQFLIQYYNGEERAKGNILERFSAQQFPDLHSELNLSSLELGDSALYFCASSFGDLTAGYEQYFGPGTRLTVT.

V usage is TRBV4-3 and J usage is TRBJ1-6; unclear D gene. Germline CDR1 is LGHNA and CDR2 is YSLEER. The CDR3 is 16 residues long. Trimming took 1 base from V and 7 from J, leaving 14 bases between them. CDR3 amino acids: CASSQVGRTPNSPLHF. Here the CDR3 DNA reads TGCGCCAGCAGCCAAGTCGGTAGGACGCCGAATTCACCCCTCCACTTT.

In this sample, this clonotype turned up many times. The chain combines TRBV5-1 with TRBJ2-1; 8 nucleotides line up with TRBD1. The CDR3 contains 14 residues. Germline trimming cut 2 bases from V and 2 bases from J; bases unmatched to any gene: 0. Germline CDR1 SGHRS, CDR2 YFSETQ. The CDR3 nucleotides read TGCGCCAGCAGCTTACAGGGGGCCTACAATGAGCAGTTCTTC. Translated: CASSLQGAYNEQFF.

The V and J genes are TRBV29-1 and TRBJ2-3; no reliable D call. The CDR3 totals 16 residues. Germline CDR1 and CDR2: SQVTM and ANQGSEA. Trimming left V 1 base short and J 4 bases short, with 18 bases between. CDR3 amino acids: CSVEAEARRGADTQYF. In DNA form, the CDR3 reads TGCAGCGTTGAAGCCGAGGCCAGGAGAGGTGCAGATACGCAGTATTTT.

This chain joins TRBV6-4 and TRBJ2-1, with D tentatively TRBD2 (5 bases). The CDR3 runs 15 residues. Deletions cut 2 bases from V and 7 bases from J, with 15 bases between. Germline assignment: CDR1 MRHNA and CDR2 SNTAGT. The CDR3 nucleotides read TGTGCCAGCAGTGACCTCCTCAAGGGCGGGAATGAGCAGTTCTTC. Amino acid sequence: CASSDLLKGGNEQFF.

The chain couples TRBV20-1 to TRBJ2-7, with no clear D. The germline V gene encodes CDR1 DFQATT and CDR2 SNEGSKA (reference sequence). V was pared by 0 bases and J by 4 bases, with 13 bases between. This CDR3 has 14 amino acids. CDR3 in amino acids: CSARDPSNLYEQYF. CDR3 nucleotides: TGCAGTGCTAGAGATCCCAGTAACTTGTACGAGCAGTACTTC.

This clonotype was counted only a few times. The chain employs TRBV12-3 or TRBV12-4 and TRBJ1-2; D is unclear. The V gene lost 2 bases and the J gene lost 7 bases, with 11 bases spanning the gap. There are 13 residues in the CDR3. The CDR3 reads CASSLLGSGGYTF. The DNA for the CDR3 is TGTGCCAGCAGTTTATTGGGTTCCGGTGGCTACACCTTC.

With regard to this clonotype: An end of the junction differs from the germline gene, which may be a read error. The chain combines TRBV28 with TRBJ2-5, with D hard to call. CDR3 length: 15 amino acids. The germline CDR1 and CDR2 sequences are MDHEN and SYDVKM. DNA of the CDR3: TGTGCCGGCAGTCGGACGGGCTCGGACCAAGAGACCCAGTACTTC. Translating it yields CAGSRTGSDQETQYF.

Details on this clonotype: The junction departs from germline at one end; a sequencing error may be responsible. V gene TRBV7-7 combines with J gene TRBJ2-2, with D possibly matching TRBD1 (6 bases). CDR1 is SSHAT, CDR2 FNYEAQ, per germline (reference sequence). The CDR3 spans 14 residues. The CDR3 loop reads CASSRNTGTGELFF. Written as DNA, the CDR3 is TGTGCTAGCAGCCGAAATACAGGGACCGGGGAGCTGTTTTTT.

CDR3 nucleotides: TGTGCCAGCACTTTTAGAGGACAGGGGAAAGGAGAGACCCAGTACTTC. Protein product: CASTFRGQGKGETQYF. This chain connects TRBV7-2 to TRBJ2-5; 9 bases line up with TRBD1. The CDR3 extends over 16 amino acids. Unmatched junction bases numbered 13, after V lost 7 bases and J lost 4 bases. Per the germline V gene, CDR1 is SGHTA and CDR2 is FQGNSA.

This clonotype was counted a few times. The chain employs TRBV9 and TRBJ2-3; the D is unclear. This CDR3 is 16 amino acids long. Germline V CDR1 and CDR2: SGDLS, YYNGEE. V gave up 3 bases and J gave up 0 bases, with 14 bases separating them. CDR3 nucleotide sequence: TGTGCCAGCAGCGGAGACGCCCTTCGGAGCACAGATACGCAGTATTTT. The encoded protein is CASSGDALRSTDTQYF.

J is TRBJ1-5 and V is TRBV6-2 or TRBV6-3, with TRBD1 matching over 10 bases. CDR3 size: 18 residues. Germline trimming cut 2 bases from V and 1 base from J; bases unmatched to any gene: 8. CDR1 is MNHEY and CDR2 is SVGEGT in the germline V gene. The CDR3 protein is CASSYVGDRGTSNQPQHF. The CDR3 region has the DNA TGTGCCAGCAGTTACGTGGGGGACAGGGGCACGAGCAATCAGCCCCAGCATTTT.

The chain couples TRBV20-1 to TRBJ2-3; the match to TRBD2 covers 8 bases. Germline V gene data show CDR1 as DFQATT and CDR2 as SNEGSKA (reference sequence). J was trimmed by 1 base and V by 6 bases; bases with no gene match: 9. The CDR3 is 15 amino acids. The CDR3 nucleotides are TGCAGTGCCTCAGCGACGGGGGGGGGCACAGATACGCAGTATTTT. Residues: CSASATGGGTDTQYF.

V gene TRBV5-1 combines with J gene TRBJ2-7, with D maybe TRBD1 (5 bases). V lost 4 bases to trimming and J lost 9 bases, with 20 bases between them. The germline gives CDR1 SGHRS, CDR2 YFSETQ. CDR3 size: 14 residues. CDR3 bases: TGCGCCAGCAGCGCCGACAGTTCCCCTTTCGGGCAGTACTTC. Its translation: CASSADSSPFGQYF.

This clonotype was counted only a few times. The rearrangement joins TRBV27 to TRBJ2-2; D is ambiguous. The germline CDR1 and CDR2 sequences are MNHEY and SMNVEV (reference sequence). The CDR3 length is 11 residues. V lost 8 bases and J 8 bases, leaving 9 bases between the germline ends. CDR3 DNA sequence: TGTGCCAGCGGTGTATATGGGGAGCTGTTTTTT. Protein: CASGVYGELFF.

The V and J genes are TRBV20-1 and TRBJ2-5; D remains unclear. Germline assignment: CDR1 DFQATT and CDR2 SNEGSKA (reference sequence). The CDR3 covers 14 residues. V dropped 0 bases and J dropped 3 bases, with 11 bases sitting between them. The CDR3 nucleotides read TGCAGTGCTAGAGATTTTGGCGGAGAAGAGACCCAGTACTTC. It yields the protein CSARDFGGEETQYF.